The following is a T cell receptor (beta chain) sequence with its context. The record originates from a study of blood T cell repertoires in COVID-19. Study-level background: Spain, Italy and the United States supplied samples that represented acute and convalescent COVID-19. The analysed material was cDNA or gDNA that came from T cells, B-cell-depleted T cells, or PBMCs.

In the study's own analysis: It was from reference gene primer amplification that nucleated cell counts were estimated. The table came from immunoSEQ multiplex PCR; TCRdb's copy has only in-frame clones and leaves some out. V and J calls and clone size come straight from that table; D and trimming were deduced from the DNA. The sample consists of 95,000 to 130,000 clones, 70% to 90% of them appearing once. Specimen: peripheral blood. This clonotype was sampled from a man younger than 45 with acute or convalescent COVID-19.

The CDR3 region is CACGQGLVREPQHF. As DNA, the CDR3 is TGTGCCTGCGGACAGGGACTAGTAAGGGAGCCCCAGCATTTT. The genes are TRBV30 and TRBJ1-5; 8 nucleotides line up with TRBD1. CDR3 length equals 14 residues. The junction had 12 bases not matched to a gene; V was cut back by 6 bases and J by 8 bases. Germline V gene sequence: CDR1 GTSNPN, CDR2 SVGIG (reference sequence).